The 19 T cell receptor beta chains below come from one sample, sequenced in a study of blood T cell repertoires in COVID-19. TCRdb keeps only in-frame clones here, not all; method: immunoSEQ multiplex PCR. The table shows approximately 150,000 clones, with about four fifths occurring only once. The material sequenced was peripheral blood. These receptors originate from a human donor in a cohort sampled during active COVID-19.

The chain uses TRBV6-5 and TRBJ2-1; TRBD2 is a possible D gene (5 bases). This CDR3 contains 14 residues. Looked up from germline, CDR1 is MNHEY and CDR2 is SVGAGI. Trimming shortened V by 7 bases and J by 5 bases, and 15 bases separated the two germline ends. The CDR3 nucleotides are TGTGCCAGCAAACTGTCCGGGGTCCACAATGAGCAGTTCTTC. Amino acids: CASKLSGVHNEQFF.

V is TRBV19 and J is TRBJ2-3; TRBD2 matches at 14 bases. Germline lookup yields CDR1 LNHDA and CDR2 SQIVND (reference sequence). The CDR3 spans 15 residues. V shed 7 bases, J shed 10 bases, and the junction held 10 bases outside the gene matches. The CDR3 protein is CASTPTGTSGGPQYF. In DNA form, the CDR3 reads TGTGCCAGTACCCCAACGGGGACTAGCGGGGGTCCGCAGTATTTT.

This clone was picked up a small number of times. The chain links TRBV30 to TRBJ1-1; 7 bases are a match to TRBD1. Looked up from germline, CDR1 is GTSNPN and CDR2 is SVGIG (reference sequence). The CDR3 length is 14 residues. Trimming cost V 3 bases and J 1 base; bases outside gene matches: 5. Here the CDR3 reads CAWSRTGTNTEAFF. In DNA, the CDR3 is TGTGCCTGGAGCAGGACAGGTACGAACACTGAAGCTTTCTTT.

The gene calls are TRBV6-5 and TRBJ2-5; 7 nucleotides agree with TRBD1. Per germline, CDR1 MNHEY and CDR2 SVGAGI. The CDR3 is 14 amino acids. J was trimmed by 2 bases and V by 7 bases; bases with no gene match: 7. CDR3 DNA sequence: TGTGCCAGCAATACCGGGACAGTACAAGAGACCCAGTACTTC. Its translation is CASNTGTVQETQYF.

CDR3 nucleotides: TGTGCCACCGGCCGCGGCTACAATGAGCAGTTCTTC. This translates into CATGRGYNEQFF. The chain combines TRBV15 with TRBJ2-1; D uncertain. V was cut by 8 bases and J by 3 bases, with 8 bases left in between. CDR3 length: 12 amino acids. Germline CDR1 is LNHNV and CDR2 is YYDKDF (reference sequence).

V usage is TRBV7-9 and J usage is TRBJ2-3; the D gene is possibly TRBD2 (5 bases). CDR1 and CDR2 from the germline V gene are SEHNR and FQNEAQ (reference sequence). The CDR3 is 14 residues long. Trimming took 1 base from V and 5 from J, leaving 10 bases between them. The CDR3: CASSLVGGVDTQYF. In DNA, the CDR3 is TGTGCCAGCAGCTTAGTAGGAGGAGTAGATACGCAGTATTTT.

This chain links TRBV4-2 with TRBJ2-1; D gene uncertain. The V gene's germline CDR1 is LGHNA and CDR2 YNFKEQ. This CDR3 contains 11 residues. V shed 4 bases and J shed 9 bases, with 7 bases lying between them. CDR3 residues: CASSPYSEQFF. The CDR3 DNA is TGTGCCAGCAGCCCCTATAGTGAGCAGTTCTTC.

The chain uses TRBV7-9 and TRBJ1-5; TRBD1 is a possible D gene (6 bases). Germline V CDR1 and CDR2: SEHNR, FQNEAQ (reference sequence). Trimming took 5 bases from V and 9 from J, leaving 11 bases between them. CDR3 size: 12 residues. The CDR3 DNA follows: TGTGCCAGCAGCGCGACAGGCCTGCCCCAGCATTTT. It is translated as CASSATGLPQHF. The variable domain in full, with the rest retrieved from reference TRBV7-9 and TRBJ1-5, is DTGVSQNPRHKITKRGQNVTFRCDPISEHNRLYWYRQTLGQGPEFLTYFQNEAQLEKSRLLSDRFSAERPKGSFSTLEIQRTEQGDSAMYLCASSATGLPQHFGDGTRLSIL.

The V gene is TRBV5-1, the J gene TRBJ2-6; the match to TRBD1 covers 10 bases. The germline V gene encodes CDR1 SGHRS and CDR2 YFSETQ. The CDR3 is 19 residues long. The J segment lost 0 bases and the V segment lost 0 bases, leaving 6 bases of the junction unmatched. In nucleotides, the CDR3 is TGCGCCAGCAGCTTGGCCCGGGACAGGGGAGGCTCTGGGGCCAACGTCCTGACTTTC. It codes for CASSLARDRGGSGANVLTF.

This clone was seen a few times. This chain joins TRBV19 and TRBJ2-3, with D perhaps matching TRBD2 (5 bases). With 4 bases removed from V and 5 bases from J, the gap between germline ends came to 7 bases. The CDR3 is 12 residues long. Germline values: CDR1 LNHDA, CDR2 SQIVND (reference sequence). The chain's CDR3 is CASSRRQDTQYF. The CDR3 DNA is TGTGCCAGTAGTAGGAGGCAAGATACGCAGTATTTT.

The V call is TRBV18, the J call TRBJ1-2; 7 bases fit TRBD1. V was pared by 3 bases and J by 5 bases, with 6 bases of the junction left unmatched. The germline V gene encodes CDR1 KGHSH and CDR2 LQKENI. The CDR3 runs to 14 residues. CDR3 in DNA: TGTGCCAGCTCACCCGGGACAGTTGAGTATGGCTACACCTTC. This codes for CASSPGTVEYGYTF.

J is TRBJ1-1 and V is TRBV6-5; 8 bases align to TRBD1. V dropped 5 bases and J dropped 11; count of bases not matched to a gene: 13. The CDR3 length is 14 residues. Per germline, CDR1 MNHEY and CDR2 SVGAGI. Here the CDR3 reads CASSRDPQGAGAFF. The CDR3 nucleotides read TGTGCCAGCAGTAGAGATCCTCAGGGGGCAGGGGCTTTCTTT.

The chain combines TRBV6-4 with TRBJ1-1; maybe TRBD1 (6 bases). Per the germline V gene, CDR1 is MRHNA and CDR2 is SNTAGT. Between the trimmed V and J ends, which lost 9 bases and 4 bases, there was a span of 18 bases. The CDR3 consists of 14 residues. For the CDR3, the DNA is TGTGCCAGTAAACTGGACAGCGCGGGCACTGAAGCTTTCTTT. Amino acid sequence: CASKLDSAGTEAFF.

The rearrangement links TRBV6-1 to TRBJ1-4; 9 positions match TRBD1. V was clipped by 3 bases and J by 0 bases; unmatched bases: 5. Germline-derived CDR1 and CDR2 are MNHNS and SASEGT. The CDR3 has 17 amino acids. The CDR3 protein is CASSEMTGGTTNEKLFF. For the CDR3, the DNA is TGTGCCAGCAGTGAGATGACAGGGGGGACAACTAATGAAAAACTGTTTTTT.

The J gene is TRBJ2-3, the V gene TRBV3-1 (or the pseudogene TRBV3-2); 7 bases are a match to TRBD2. This CDR3 has 16 residues. Trimming removed 3 bases from V and 6 bases from J; junction bases left unmatched: 12. CDR1 LGHDT and CDR2 YNNKEL come from the germline V gene (reference sequence). CDR3 sequence reads: CASSHLTGEGHDTQYF. The CDR3 coding sequence is TGTGCCAGCAGCCATTTAACCGGGGAGGGGCACGATACGCAGTATTTT.

The chain is built from TRBV5-1 and TRBJ2-7; tentative D call: TRBD1 (5 bases). The CDR3 has 12 amino acids. V was shortened by 7 bases and J by 5 bases, with 13 bases between the two germline ends. CDR1 is SGHRS and CDR2 is YFSETQ in the germline V gene. CDR3: CASPSSGHEQYV. The CDR3 region has the DNA TGCGCCAGCCCATCTTCAGGGCACGAGCAGTACGTC.

The rearrangement uses TRBV3-1 (or the pseudogene TRBV3-2) and TRBJ2-7; 9 bases fit TRBD1. Germline CDR1 and CDR2: LGHDT and YNNKEL (reference sequence). V shed 4 bases, J shed 4 bases, and the junction held 8 bases outside the gene matches. The CDR3 loop spans 15 amino acids. The CDR3 DNA is TGTGCCAGCAGCCTAGCAACAGGGGGCGGGTACGAGCAGTACTTC. This sequence encodes CASSLATGGGYEQYF.

This chain joins TRBV9 and TRBJ2-3; weak D call: TRBD1 (6 bases). The length of the CDR3 is 15 residues. The V gene's germline CDR1 is SGDLS and CDR2 YYNGEE. Trimming removed 4 bases from V and 3 bases from J, with 15 bases in between. In DNA, the CDR3 is TGTGCCAGCAGCACAGGGTTGACGGGAACAGATACGCAGTATTTT. Translating it yields CASSTGLTGTDTQYF.

The chain joins TRBV4-1 to TRBJ1-4; the D gene is possibly TRBD1 (6 bases). Germline CDR1 reads MGHRA; CDR2 reads YSYEKL. V was cut by 3 bases and J by 0 bases, with 20 bases left in between. The CDR3 is 19 amino acids. DNA of the CDR3: TGCGCCAGCAGCCAGAGCGGGACACCACACAAAACAACTAATGAAAAACTGTTTTTT. This encodes CASSQSGTPHKTTNEKLFF.